This TCR beta chain was captured by sequencing in a study of cytomegalovirus exposure and HLA in healthy donors. Study-wide results and limits: Later analysis suggested links between common viral pathogens and several top significant clusters. Generally TCR sequences proved uncommon, though certain public TCRs appeared in numerous donors. The majority of CMV-associated TCR beta chains were reported as apparently HLA-restricted in a later analysis.

The PCR ran on 60 Vbeta and 13 Jbeta primers. The data were produced by immunoSEQ multiplex PCR, yet TCRdb's version contains in-frame clones alone and is incomplete. The sample has 130,000 or so clones, roughly 81% seen once. Worth noting for this clone: Its specificity is unknown.

Germline CDR1 and CDR2: MDHEN and SYDVKM. V was clipped by 7 bases and J by 1 base, with 19 bases between them. CDR3 length: 17 amino acids. This clonotype was obtained from a female donor in good health and CMV-seronegative. Sequencing used PBMCs. The chain joins TRBV28 to TRBJ2-2; tentative D call: TRBD1 (6 bases). CDR3 amino acids: CASNPRRDTLNTGELFF. CDR3 nucleotide sequence: TGTGCCAGCAATCCACGCCGGGACACCCTGAACACCGGGGAGCTGTTTTTT. The whole variable domain, filled in from reference TRBV28 and TRBJ2-2, reads DVKVTQSSRYLVKRTGEKVFLECVQDMDHENMFWYRQDPGLGLRLIYFSYDVKMKEKGDIPEGYSVSREKKERFSLILESASTNQTSMYLCASNPRRDTLNTGELFFGEGSRLTVL.